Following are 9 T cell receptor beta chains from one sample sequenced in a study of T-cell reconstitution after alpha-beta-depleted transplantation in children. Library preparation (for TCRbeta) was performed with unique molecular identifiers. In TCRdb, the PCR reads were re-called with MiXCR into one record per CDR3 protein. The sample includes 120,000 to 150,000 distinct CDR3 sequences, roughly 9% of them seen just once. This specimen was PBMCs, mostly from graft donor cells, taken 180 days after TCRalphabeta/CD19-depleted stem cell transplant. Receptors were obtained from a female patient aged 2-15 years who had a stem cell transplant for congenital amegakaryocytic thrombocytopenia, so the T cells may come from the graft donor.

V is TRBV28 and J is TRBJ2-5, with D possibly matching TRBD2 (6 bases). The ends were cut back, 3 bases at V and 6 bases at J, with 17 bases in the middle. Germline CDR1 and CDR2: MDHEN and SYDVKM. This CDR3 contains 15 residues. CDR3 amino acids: CASSLSPSDRKTQYF. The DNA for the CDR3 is TGTGCCAGCAGTTTGAGCCCTAGCGATAGGAAGACCCAGTACTTC.

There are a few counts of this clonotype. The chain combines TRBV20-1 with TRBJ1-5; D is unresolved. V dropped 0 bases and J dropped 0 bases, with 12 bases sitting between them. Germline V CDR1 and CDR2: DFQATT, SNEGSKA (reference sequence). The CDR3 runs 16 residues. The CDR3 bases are TGCAGTGCTAGAGACCTGAGACGGGATAGCAATCAGCCCCAGCATTTT. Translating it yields CSARDLRRDSNQPQHF.

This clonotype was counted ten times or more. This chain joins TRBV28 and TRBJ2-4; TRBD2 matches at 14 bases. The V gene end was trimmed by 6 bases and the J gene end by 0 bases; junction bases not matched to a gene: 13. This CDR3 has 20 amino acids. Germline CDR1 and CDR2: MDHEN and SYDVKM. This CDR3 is CASSVPGLAGARLAKNIQYF. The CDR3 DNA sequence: TGTGCCAGCAGCGTACCGGGACTAGCGGGAGCCCGCTTAGCCAAAAACATTCAGTACTTC.

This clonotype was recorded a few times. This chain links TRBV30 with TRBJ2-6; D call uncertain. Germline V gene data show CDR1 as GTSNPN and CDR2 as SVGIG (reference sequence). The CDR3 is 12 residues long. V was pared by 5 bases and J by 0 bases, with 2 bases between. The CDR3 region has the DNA TGTGCCTGGGGCTCTGGGGCCAACGTCCTGACTTTC. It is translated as CAWGSGANVLTF. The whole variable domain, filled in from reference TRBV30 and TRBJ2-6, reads SQTIHQWPATLVQPVGSPLSLECTVEGTSNPNLYWYRQAAGRGLQLLFYSVGIGQISSEVPQNLSASRPQDRQFILSSKKLLLSDSGFYLCAWGSGANVLTFGAGSRLTVL.

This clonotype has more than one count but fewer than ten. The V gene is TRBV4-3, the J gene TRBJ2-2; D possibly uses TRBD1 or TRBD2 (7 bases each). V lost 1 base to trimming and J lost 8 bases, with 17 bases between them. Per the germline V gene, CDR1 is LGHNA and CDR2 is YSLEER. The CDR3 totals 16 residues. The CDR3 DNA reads TGCGCCAGCAGCCAAGGGGGGAGGGGGCAGCGTGGGGAGCTGTTTTTT. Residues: CASSQGGRGQRGELFF.

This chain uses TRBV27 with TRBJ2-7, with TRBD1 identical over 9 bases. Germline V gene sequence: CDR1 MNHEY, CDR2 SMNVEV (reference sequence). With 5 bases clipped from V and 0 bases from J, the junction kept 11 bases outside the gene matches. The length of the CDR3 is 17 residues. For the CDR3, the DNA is TGTGCCAGCAGTCTTAAGGGGGGGACAGGGCCCTCCTACGAGCAGTACTTC. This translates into CASSLKGGTGPSYEQYF.

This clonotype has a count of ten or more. CDR3 amino acids: CASSIRKRQNTYEQYF. The CDR3 DNA follows: TGTGCCAGTAGTATTCGCAAGCGGCAAAATACCTACGAGCAGTACTTC. V and J are TRBV19 and TRBJ2-7, with D possibly being TRBD2 (5 bases). Germline values: CDR1 LNHDA, CDR2 SQIVND (reference sequence). The CDR3 contains 16 residues. The V gene lost 3 bases and the J gene lost 2 bases, with 17 bases spanning the gap.

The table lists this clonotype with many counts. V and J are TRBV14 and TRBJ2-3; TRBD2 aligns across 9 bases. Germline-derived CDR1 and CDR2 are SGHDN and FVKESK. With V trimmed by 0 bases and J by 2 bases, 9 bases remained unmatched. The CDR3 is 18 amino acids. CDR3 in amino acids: CASSQDWTPSGNTDTQYF. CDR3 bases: TGTGCCAGCAGCCAAGACTGGACCCCTAGCGGGAACACAGATACGCAGTATTTT.

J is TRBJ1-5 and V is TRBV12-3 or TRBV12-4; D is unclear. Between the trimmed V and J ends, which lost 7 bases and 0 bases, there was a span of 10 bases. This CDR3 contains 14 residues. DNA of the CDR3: TGTGCCAGCACAGACGGAGATAGCAATCAGCCCCAGCATTTT. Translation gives CASTDGDSNQPQHF.